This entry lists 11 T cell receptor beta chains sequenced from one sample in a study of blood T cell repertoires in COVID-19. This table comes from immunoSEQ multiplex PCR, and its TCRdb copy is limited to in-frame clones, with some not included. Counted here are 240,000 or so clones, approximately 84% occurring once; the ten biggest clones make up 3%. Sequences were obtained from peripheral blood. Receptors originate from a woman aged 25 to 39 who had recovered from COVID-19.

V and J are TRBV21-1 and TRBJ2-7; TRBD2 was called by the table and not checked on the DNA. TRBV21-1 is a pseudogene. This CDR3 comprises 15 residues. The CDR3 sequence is CASSLRGPPFYEQYF. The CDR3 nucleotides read TGTGCCAGCAGTTTACGGGGTCCCCCTTTCTACGAGCAGTACTTC.

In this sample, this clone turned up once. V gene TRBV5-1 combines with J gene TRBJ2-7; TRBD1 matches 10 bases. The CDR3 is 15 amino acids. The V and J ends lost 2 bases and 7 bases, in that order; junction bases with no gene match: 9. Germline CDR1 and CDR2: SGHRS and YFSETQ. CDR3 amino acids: CASSLGGTGAREQYF. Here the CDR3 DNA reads TGCGCCAGCAGCTTAGGTGGGACAGGGGCGCGGGAGCAGTACTTC.

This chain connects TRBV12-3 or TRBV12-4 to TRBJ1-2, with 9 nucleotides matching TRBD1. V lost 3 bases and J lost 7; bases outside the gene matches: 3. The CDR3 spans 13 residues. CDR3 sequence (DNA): TGTGCCAGCAGTTTGGACAGGGGTTTTGGCTACACCTTC. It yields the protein CASSLDRGFGYTF.

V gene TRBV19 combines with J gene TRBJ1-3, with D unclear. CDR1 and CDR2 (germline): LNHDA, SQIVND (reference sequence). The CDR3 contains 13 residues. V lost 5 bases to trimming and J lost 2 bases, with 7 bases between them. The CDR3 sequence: CASSQIPGNTIYF. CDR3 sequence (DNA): TGTGCCAGTAGTCAAATCCCTGGAAACACCATATATTTT.

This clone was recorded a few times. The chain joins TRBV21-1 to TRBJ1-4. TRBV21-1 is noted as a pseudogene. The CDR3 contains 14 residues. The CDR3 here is CASSKNPAGQKLFF. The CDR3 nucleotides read TGTGCCAGCAGCAAAAACCCCGCGGGGCAGAAACTGTTTTTT.

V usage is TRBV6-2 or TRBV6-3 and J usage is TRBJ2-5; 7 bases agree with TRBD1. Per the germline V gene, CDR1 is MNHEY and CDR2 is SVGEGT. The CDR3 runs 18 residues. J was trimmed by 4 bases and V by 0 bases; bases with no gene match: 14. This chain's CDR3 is CASSYSIGSARGTETQYF. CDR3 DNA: TGTGCCAGCAGTTACTCGATCGGGTCTGCCAGGGGGACAGAGACCCAGTACTTC.

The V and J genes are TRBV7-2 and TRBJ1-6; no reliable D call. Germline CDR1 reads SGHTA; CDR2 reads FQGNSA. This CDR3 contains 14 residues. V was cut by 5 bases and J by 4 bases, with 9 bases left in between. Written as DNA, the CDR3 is TGTGCCAGCAGCCCTCGGGTGTATAATTCACCCCTCCACTTT. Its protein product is CASSPRVYNSPLHF.

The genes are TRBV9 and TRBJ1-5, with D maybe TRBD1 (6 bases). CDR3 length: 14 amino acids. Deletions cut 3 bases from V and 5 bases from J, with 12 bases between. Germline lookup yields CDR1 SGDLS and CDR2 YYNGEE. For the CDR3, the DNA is TGTGCCAGCAGCGCTCCAGGGGAGTATCAGCCCCAGCATTTT. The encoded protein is CASSAPGEYQPQHF.

Here the CDR3 reads CASSLDRPYEQYF. In nucleotides, the CDR3 is TGTGCCAGCAGCTTGGACAGACCTTACGAGCAGTACTTC. The chain combines TRBV11-2 with TRBJ2-7; possible D gene TRBD1, 6 bases. The germline CDR1 and CDR2 sequences are SGHAT and FQNNGV. The length of the CDR3 is 13 residues. V lost 3 bases, J lost 4 bases, and 10 bases lay in between.

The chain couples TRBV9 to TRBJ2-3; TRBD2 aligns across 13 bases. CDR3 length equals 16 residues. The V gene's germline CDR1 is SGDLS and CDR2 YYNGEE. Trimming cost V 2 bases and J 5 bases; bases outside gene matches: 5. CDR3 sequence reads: CASSVATSGGLDTQYF. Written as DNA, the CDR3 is TGTGCCAGCAGCGTCGCGACTAGCGGGGGGTTAGATACGCAGTATTTT. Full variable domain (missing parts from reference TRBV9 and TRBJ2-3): DSGVTQTPKHLITATGQRVTLRCSPRSGDLSVYWYQQSLDQGLQFLIQYYNGEERAKGNILERFSAQQFPDLHSELNLSSLELGDSALYFCASSVATSGGLDTQYFGPGTRLTVL.

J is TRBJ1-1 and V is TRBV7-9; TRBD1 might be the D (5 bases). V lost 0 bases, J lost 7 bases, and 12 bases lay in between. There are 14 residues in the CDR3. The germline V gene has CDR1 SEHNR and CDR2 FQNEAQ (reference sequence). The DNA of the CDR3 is TGTGCCAGCAGCTTAGCTGGGGGGTTAGGTGAAGCTTTCTTT. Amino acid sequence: CASSLAGGLGEAFF.